Sequencing of this T cell receptor (beta chain) was carried out in a study of CD8 T cells in Susac syndrome. V gave up 4 bases and J gave up 9 bases, with 13 bases separating them. There are 13 residues in the CDR3. In germline, CDR1 is LGHNA, CDR2 YNFKEQ. RNA was extracted with the RNeasy kit, and a quantity of roughly 0.45 to 1 ug was reverse transcribed using random hexamers. TCRdb re-analysed the immunoSEQ multiplex PCR reads in MiXCR, keeping a single row per CDR3 protein. The sample carries about 120,000 distinct CDR3 sequences, 80% to 95% recorded once. The sequenced sample was CD4+ T cells from PBMCs. The V call is TRBV4-2, the J call TRBJ2-1; weak D call: TRBD1 (6 bases). This clonotype originated in a human donor in good health. The CDR3 bases are TGTGCCAGCAGCCTTGGACAGACAAGTGAGCAGTTCTTC. Amino acid sequence: CASSLGQTSEQFF.